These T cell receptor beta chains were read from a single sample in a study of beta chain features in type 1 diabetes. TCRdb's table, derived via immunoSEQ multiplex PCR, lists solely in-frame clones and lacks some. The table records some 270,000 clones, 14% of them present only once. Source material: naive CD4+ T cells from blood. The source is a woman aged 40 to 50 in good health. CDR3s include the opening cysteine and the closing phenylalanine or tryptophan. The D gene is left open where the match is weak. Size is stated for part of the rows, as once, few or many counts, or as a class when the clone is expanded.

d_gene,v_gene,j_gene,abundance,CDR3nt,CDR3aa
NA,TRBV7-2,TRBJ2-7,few,TGTGCCAGCAGCTTAGATTTACTCTCCTACGAGCAGTACTTC,CASSLDLLSYEQYF
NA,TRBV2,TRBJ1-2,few,TGTGCCAGCAGTGAGCCCAGGGTGTACTATGGCTACACCTTC,CASSEPRVYYGYTF
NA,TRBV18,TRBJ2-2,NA,TGTGCCAGCTCACCAACAGGGAGCACCGGGGAGCTGTTTTTT,CASSPTGSTGELFF
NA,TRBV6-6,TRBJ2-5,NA,TGTGCCAGCACTGTTGACTCGCGGCAAGAGACCCAGTACTTC,CASTVDSRQETQYF
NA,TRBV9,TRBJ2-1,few,TGTGCCAGCAGCTCAGCGACTAGCTCCTACAATGAGCAGTTCTTC,CASSSATSSYNEQFF
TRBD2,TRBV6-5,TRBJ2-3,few,TGTGCCAGCAGCAACCTAGCGGGGGATACGCAGTATTTT,CASSNLAGDTQYF
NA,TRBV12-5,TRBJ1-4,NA,TGTGCTAGTGGTTATTCGGGGGTGGTGTTTTTT,CASGYSGVVFF
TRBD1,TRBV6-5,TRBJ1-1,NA,TGTGCCAGCAGACAGGGGACTCGGGACACTGAAGCTTTCTTT,CASRQGTRDTEAFF
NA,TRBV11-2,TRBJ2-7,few,TGTGCCAGCGGCAGTACAGGGCAGGCCTACGAGCAGTACTTC,CASGSTGQAYEQYF
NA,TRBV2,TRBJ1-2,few,TGTGCCAGCAACTTGAGGGAAAACTATGGCTACACCTTC,CASNLRENYGYTF
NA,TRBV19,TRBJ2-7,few,TGTGCCAGTAGTATTGATGACAAATACGAGCAGTACTTC,CASSIDDKYEQYF
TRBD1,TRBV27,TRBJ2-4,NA,TGTGCCAGCAGCCCGGGACAGGGGAGAAACATTCAGTACTTC,CASSPGQGRNIQYF
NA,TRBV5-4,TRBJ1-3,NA,TGTGCCAGCAGCCGGGGGTCGCCCCTTGGGGGAAACACCATATATTTT,CASSRGSPLGGNTIYF
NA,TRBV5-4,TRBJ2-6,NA,TGTGCCAGCAGCTTAATGCAGGCCAGCTCTGGGGCCAACGTCCTGACTTTC,CASSLMQASSGANVLTF
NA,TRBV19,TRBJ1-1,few,TGTGCCAGTAGTATATCCCCACCGGGGAGCACTGAAGCTTTCTTT,CASSISPPGSTEAFF
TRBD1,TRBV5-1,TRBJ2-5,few,TGCGCCAGCGGACAGGGTTTAGAGACCCAGTACTTC,CASGQGLETQYF
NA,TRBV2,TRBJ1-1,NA,TGTGCCAGCAAGCCGGGTCGCCCTAACACTGAAGCTTTCTTT,CASKPGRPNTEAFF
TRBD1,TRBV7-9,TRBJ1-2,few,TGTGCCAGCAGCAAAGGACAGGGGGGGGCTAACTATGGCTACACCTTC,CASSKGQGGANYGYTF
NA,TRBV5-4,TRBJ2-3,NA,TGTGCCACCCAGGGGACCACTAGCACAGATACGCAGTATTTT,CATQGTTSTDTQYF
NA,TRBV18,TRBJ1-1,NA,TGTGCCAGCTCAAGAAACAGGGACACTGAAGCTTTCTTT,CASSRNRDTEAFF
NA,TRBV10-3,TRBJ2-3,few,TGTGCCATCAGTTGGCTCGGGGGACAGAGGATCACAGATACGCAGTATTTT,CAISWLGGQRITDTQYF
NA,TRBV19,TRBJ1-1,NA,TGTGCCAGTAGTATGTACGGCAGGCGGAACACTGAAGCTTTCTTT,CASSMYGRRNTEAFF
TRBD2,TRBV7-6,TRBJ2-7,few,TGTGCCAGCAGCCCCCGCGCGGGGGGTAGCTCCTACGAGCAGTACTTC,CASSPRAGGSSYEQYF
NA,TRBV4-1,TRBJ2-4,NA,TGCGCCAGCAGCCAAGATCGGGGGAGAAACATTCAGTACTTC,CASSQDRGRNIQYF
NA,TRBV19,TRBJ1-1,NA,TGTGCCAGTAGCCAACACCTAGGGGTGGCTTTCTTT,CASSQHLGVAFF
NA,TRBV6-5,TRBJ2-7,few,TGTGCCAGCAGTTACTCCGGGGGTACTCCGGACGAGCAGTACTTC,CASSYSGGTPDEQYF
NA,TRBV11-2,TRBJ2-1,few,TGTGCCAGCAGACCCGGGACATACTTTGAGCAGTTCTTC,CASRPGTYFEQFF
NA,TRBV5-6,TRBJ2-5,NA,TGTGCCAGCAGTCTGACAGTCCAAGAGACCCAGTACTTC,CASSLTVQETQYF
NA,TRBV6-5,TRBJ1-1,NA,TGTGCCAGCAGCCTCCACAGGTTCACTGAAGCTTTCTTT,CASSLHRFTEAFF
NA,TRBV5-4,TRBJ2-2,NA,TGTGCCAGCAGTGTCAGGGCATACACCGGGGAGCTGTTTTTT,CASSVRAYTGELFF
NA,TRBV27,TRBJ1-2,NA,TGTGCCAGCAGTTTCGCAGGGTTGGTCGGCTACACCTTC,CASSFAGLVGYTF
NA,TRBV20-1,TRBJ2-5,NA,TGCAGTGCCTTCCGGGAAGAGACCCAGTACTTC,CSAFREETQYF
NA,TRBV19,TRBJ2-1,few,TGTGCCAGTAGTACCGGACTGACAGGTGAGCAGTTCTTC,CASSTGLTGEQFF
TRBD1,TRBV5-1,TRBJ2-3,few,TGCGCCAGCAGCCCCCGATGGGACAGGGTTAGTGAAACAGATACGCAGTATTTT,CASSPRWDRVSETDTQYF
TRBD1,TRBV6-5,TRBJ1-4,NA,TGTGCCAGCAGGCCTGACAGGGAGGCTAATGAAAAACTGTTTTTT,CASRPDREANEKLFF
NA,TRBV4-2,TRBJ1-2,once,TGTGCCAGCAGCCAGATGGGAGACCGCTATGGCTACACCTTC,CASSQMGDRYGYTF
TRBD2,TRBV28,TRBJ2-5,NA,TGTGCCAGCAGTTTATCACTAGCGGGGGACCTTCCCCAAGAGACCCAGTACTTC,CASSLSLAGDLPQETQYF
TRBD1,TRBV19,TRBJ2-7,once,TGTGCCAGTAGTACCCGGACAGGAAACTCTTACGAGCAGTACTTC,CASSTRTGNSYEQYF
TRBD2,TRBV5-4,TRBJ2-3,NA,TGTGCCAGCAGCTTTTCTAGCGGGTCGATTAGCACAGATACGCAGTATTTT,CASSFSSGSISTDTQYF
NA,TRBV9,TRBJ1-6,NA,TGTGCCAGCAGCGTGGGCAGGCCTTATTCACCCCTCCACTTT,CASSVGRPYSPLHF
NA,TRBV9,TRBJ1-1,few,TGTGCCAGCAGCGTAGGGTCACAGGCCGGGTACACTGAAGCTTTCTTT,CASSVGSQAGYTEAFF
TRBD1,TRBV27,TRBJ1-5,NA,TGTGCCAGCAGTTTACAGGGGACAGGGGGATCGACCCAGCATTTT,CASSLQGTGGSTQHF
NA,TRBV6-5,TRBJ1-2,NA,TGTGCCAGCAGTTACTCAGGGGATGGCTACACCTTC,CASSYSGDGYTF
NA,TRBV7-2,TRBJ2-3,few,TGTGCCAGCAGAGATCAGGGGACGGTCACAGATACGCAGTATTTT,CASRDQGTVTDTQYF
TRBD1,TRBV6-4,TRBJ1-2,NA,TGTGCCAGCAGGCCGGGACAGGGGGCCTTCTACACCTTC,CASRPGQGAFYTF
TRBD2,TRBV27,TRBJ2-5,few,TGTGCCAGCAGTTTACCGGGAGGGGAGACCCAGTACTTC,CASSLPGGETQYF
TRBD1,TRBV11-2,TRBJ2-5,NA,TGTGCCAGCAGCTTCGGACAGGGCGAGACCCAGTACTTC,CASSFGQGETQYF
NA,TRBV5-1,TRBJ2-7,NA,TGCGCCAGCAGCTTATCAGGGGACTACGAGCAGTACTTC,CASSLSGDYEQYF
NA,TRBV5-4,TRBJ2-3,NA,TGTGCCAGCAGCTTGAAAACAGGGATTGGCACAGATACGCAGTATTTT,CASSLKTGIGTDTQYF
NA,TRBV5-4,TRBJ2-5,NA,TGTGCCAGCAGCTTGGTTGGGCGGGGTGAAGAGACCCAGTACTTC,CASSLVGRGEETQYF
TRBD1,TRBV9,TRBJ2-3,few,TGTGCCAGCAGCGCACTGACAGGGCCAGATACGCAGTATTTT,CASSALTGPDTQYF
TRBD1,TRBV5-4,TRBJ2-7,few,TGTGCCAGCAGCGTGGACAGGTTTTTTTACGAGCAGTACTTC,CASSVDRFFYEQYF